One sample yielded the 6 T cell receptor beta chains listed below, sequenced in a study of blood T cell repertoires in COVID-19. TCRdb's copy holds only in-frame clones and misses some; the assay was immunoSEQ multiplex PCR. The sample holds roughly 260,000 clones, 82% seen once. The sequenced sample consisted of peripheral blood. The origin of the receptors is a woman aged 18-30 years with acute or convalescent COVID-19.

This chain joins TRBV18 and TRBJ2-1, with 8 bases matching TRBD2. The CDR3 is made up of 17 amino acids. The trim removed 3 bases at V and 2 bases at J, leaving 9 bases unmatched. CDR1 is KGHSH and CDR2 is LQKENI in the germline V gene. The CDR3 is CASSPPGLVQPYNEQFF. CDR3 coding DNA: TGTGCCAGCTCACCGCCGGGACTAGTGCAGCCCTACAATGAGCAGTTCTTC.

This chain uses TRBV6-6 with TRBJ2-1; weak D call: TRBD2 (6 bases). Trimming took off 10 bases at V and 6 bases at J, with 19 bases between the two ends. CDR1 MNHNY and CDR2 SVGAGI come from the germline V gene (reference sequence). The CDR3 is 14 amino acids. This chain's CDR3 is CATTEGLLINEQFF. CDR3 DNA sequence: TGTGCCACCACAGAGGGACTCCTTATCAATGAGCAGTTCTTC.

Notes on this clone: Other DNA variants within this sample encode the same CDR3. The chain joins TRBV6-5 to TRBJ2-7, with 8 bases matching TRBD1. This CDR3 has 14 amino acids. The V gene end was trimmed by 2 bases and the J gene end by 6 bases; junction bases not matched to a gene: 6. Germline V gene data show CDR1 as MNHEY and CDR2 as SVGAGI. This CDR3 reads CASSYTGQGAEQYF. DNA of the CDR3: TGTGCCAGCAGTTACACCGGACAGGGAGCCGAGCAGTACTTC.

The chain uses TRBV11-1 and TRBJ2-2; 7 bases are shared with TRBD1. J lost 2 bases, V lost 1 base, and 4 bases had no gene match. CDR1 and CDR2 (germline): SGHAT, FQDESV (reference sequence). The length of the CDR3 is 16 residues. The CDR3 protein is CASSLVGTANTGELFF. In DNA form, the CDR3 reads TGTGCCAGCAGCTTAGTAGGGACAGCCAACACCGGGGAGCTGTTTTTT.

This clone has a single count. V gene TRBV19 combines with J gene TRBJ1-6; maybe TRBD1 (6 bases). Germline loops: CDR1 LNHDA, CDR2 SQIVND (reference sequence). The CDR3 has 16 residues. Trimming cost V 5 bases and J 14 bases, with 25 bases left between them. CDR3 amino acids: CASSPRTVEERVALHF. CDR3 nucleotides: TGTGCCAGTAGTCCCCGGACAGTCGAGGAGAGAGTGGCCCTCCACTTT. The whole variable domain, remainder taken from reference TRBV19 and TRBJ1-6, is DGGITQSPKYLFRKEGQNVTLSCEQNLNHDAMYWYRQDPGQGLRLIYYSQIVNDFQKGDIAEGYSVSREKKESFPLTVTSAQKNPTAFYLCASSPRTVEERVALHFGNGTRLTVT.

This sequence joins TRBV7-9 and TRBJ1-1; TRBD1 agrees at 10 bases. After removal of 5 bases from V and 3 bases from J, the junction contained 6 bases not matched to a gene. This CDR3 has 15 residues. The germline V gene encodes CDR1 SEHNR and CDR2 FQNEAQ (reference sequence). The CDR3 loop is CASSQRDRGYTEAFF. The CDR3 region has the DNA TGTGCCAGCAGCCAAAGGGACAGGGGTTACACTGAAGCTTTCTTT.